Below, one T cell receptor beta chain is given with its context. The antigen is undetermined. This record belongs to a study of cytomegalovirus exposure and HLA in healthy donors. General study results and limits: Some highly shared sequence variants likely arose as a pipeline artifact.

This CDR3 contains 15 residues. Germline V gene data show CDR1 as SGHAT and CDR2 as FQNNGV. Trimming removed 1 base from V and 5 bases from J, with 9 bases in between. 60 Vbeta and 13 Jbeta primers were used in PCR. Under the authors' procedure: About 88 million unique TCR beta chains, 9.5 million to 11 million of them shared, were counted by a later analysis. Measured with immunoSEQ multiplex PCR; TCRdb has only the in-frame clones, and not every one. D and trimming were read from the DNA, whereas the V and J calls and clone size are those reported in that table. The sample shows about 110,000 clones, over 75% of them seen only once.

The sequence was obtained from a man between 60 and 75 years old in good health and CMV-seronegative. The source material was PBMCs. The chain recombines TRBV11-2 with TRBJ1-6; a possible D gene is TRBD1 (5 bases). CDR3 sequence: CASSLGSGHNSPLHF. CDR3 sequence (DNA): TGTGCCAGCAGCTTAGGGTCAGGGCATAATTCACCCCTCCACTTT.